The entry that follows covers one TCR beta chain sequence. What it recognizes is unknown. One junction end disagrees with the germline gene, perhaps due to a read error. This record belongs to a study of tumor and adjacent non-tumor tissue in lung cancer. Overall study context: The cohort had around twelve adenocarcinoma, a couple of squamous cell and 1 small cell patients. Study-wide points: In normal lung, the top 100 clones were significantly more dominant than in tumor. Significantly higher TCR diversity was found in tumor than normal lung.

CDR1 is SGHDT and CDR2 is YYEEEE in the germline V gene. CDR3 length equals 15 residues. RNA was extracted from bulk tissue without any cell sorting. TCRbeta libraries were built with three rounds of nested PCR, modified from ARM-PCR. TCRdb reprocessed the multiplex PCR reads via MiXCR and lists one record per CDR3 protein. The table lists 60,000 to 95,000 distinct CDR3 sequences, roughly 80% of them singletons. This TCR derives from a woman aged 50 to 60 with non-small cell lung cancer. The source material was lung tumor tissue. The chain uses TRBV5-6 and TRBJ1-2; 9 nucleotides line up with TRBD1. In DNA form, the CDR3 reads TGTGGCAGCAGCTTTTGCATGGGACAGGGCTATGGCTACACCTTC. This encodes CGSSFCMGQGYGYTF.